Each of the 8 T cell receptor beta chains below was sequenced from the same sample in a study of cytotoxic CD8 clonotypes in ibrutinib-treated CLL. Profiling relied on immunoSEQ multiplex PCR, and the TCRdb table lists in-frame clones only, not all of them. The sample contains under 200,000 clones, under 90% of which appear only once. Sequenced material: PBMCs, taken after 24 months of ibrutinib treatment. All receptors derive from a human donor with chronic lymphocytic leukemia.

The chain is built from TRBV30 and TRBJ1-1, with D perhaps matching TRBD1 (6 bases). This CDR3 contains 12 residues. V lost 5 bases to trimming and J lost 3 bases, with 10 bases between them. The V gene's germline CDR1 is GTSNPN and CDR2 SVGIG (reference sequence). CDR3 nucleotide sequence: TGTGCCTGGTCCAGGGGTGACACTGAAGCTTTCTTT. Amino acid sequence: CAWSRGDTEAFF.

This chain joins TRBV6-4 and TRBJ2-3; D remains unclear. V was shortened by 4 bases and J by 5 bases, with 10 bases between the two germline ends. From germline, CDR1 is MRHNA and CDR2 SNTAGT. The CDR3 has 13 residues. Written as DNA, the CDR3 is TGTGCCAGCAGTGTGGGGAACAGAGATACGCAGTATTTT. Protein: CASSVGNRDTQYF.

The J gene is TRBJ1-1, the V gene TRBV5-6; no reliable D call. The CDR3 runs 13 residues. Trimming took off 5 bases at V and 1 base at J, with 9 bases between the two ends. CDR1 SGHDT and CDR2 YYEEEE come from the germline V gene. CDR3: CASRSVGNTEAFF. In DNA form, the CDR3 reads TGTGCCAGCAGATCGGTAGGGAACACTGAAGCTTTCTTT.

This sequence joins TRBV7-2 and TRBJ2-6; D is ambiguous. The CDR3 extends over 16 amino acids. V dropped 1 base and J dropped 2 bases, with 9 bases sitting between them. Germline loops: CDR1 SGHTA, CDR2 FQGNSA. The CDR3 DNA reads TGTGCCAGCAGCTTAGTGGCTAGTGCTGGGGCCAACGTCCTGACTTTC. Its protein is CASSLVASAGANVLTF.

This clone was picked up a small number of times. The chain employs TRBV7-8 and TRBJ1-1; weak D call: TRBD1 (5 bases). This CDR3 spans 16 amino acids. The germline V and J ends were trimmed by 5 bases and 1 base, with 17 bases remaining between them. Germline lookup yields CDR1 SGHVS and CDR2 FQNEAQ. In DNA form, the CDR3 reads TGTGCCAGCAGCCATCCCGGGACCAAGAGGAACACTGAAGCTTTCTTT. Protein product: CASSHPGTKRNTEAFF. Drawing the rest from reference TRBV7-8 and TRBJ1-1, the complete variable domain is GAGVSQSPRYKVAKRGQDVALRCDPISGHVSLFWYQQALGQGPEFLTYFQNEAQLDKSGLPSDRFFAERPEGSVSTLKIQRTQQEDSAVYLCASSHPGTKRNTEAFFGQGTRLTVV.

This clone was seen a handful of times. CDR3 bases: TGTGCCAGCAGCTTCCTGACTAGCCGCAGGGCCAAAAACATTCAGTACTTC. This sequence encodes CASSFLTSRRAKNIQYF. This rearrangement joins TRBV7-3 to TRBJ2-4; 7 nucleotides line up with TRBD2. The V segment lost 3 bases and the J segment 1 base; nucleotides outside the gene matches: 9. This CDR3 is 17 amino acids long. Germline V gene sequence: CDR1 SGHTA, CDR2 FQGTGA. The variable domain in full, with the rest retrieved from reference TRBV7-3 and TRBJ2-4, is GAGVSQTPSNKVTEKGKYVELRCDPISGHTALYWYRQSLGQGPEFLIYFQGTGAADDSGLPNDRFFAVRPEGSVSTLKIQRTERGDSAVYLCASSFLTSRRAKNIQYFGAGTRLSVL.

This clone appeared a single time. The gene calls are TRBV10-1 and TRBJ1-6; D not certain. Germline CDR1 and CDR2: WNHNN and SYGVQD (reference sequence). Between the trimmed V and J ends, which lost 3 bases and 10 bases, there was a span of 10 bases. This CDR3 spans 13 amino acids. In DNA form, the CDR3 reads TGCGCCAGCAGTGAAAGACTCGGGTCACCCCTCCACTTT. Protein: CASSERLGSPLHF.

This clone was seen only a few times. This rearrangement joins TRBV2 to TRBJ1-6, with 11 bases lining up with TRBD1. CDR3 length: 14 residues. V gave up 5 bases and J gave up 9 bases; unmatched junction bases: 3. Looked up from germline, CDR1 is SNHLY and CDR2 is FYNNEI. The CDR3 DNA follows: TGTGCCAGCAGTCGGGACAGGGGGACTTCACCCCTCCACTTT. Residues: CASSRDRGTSPLHF.